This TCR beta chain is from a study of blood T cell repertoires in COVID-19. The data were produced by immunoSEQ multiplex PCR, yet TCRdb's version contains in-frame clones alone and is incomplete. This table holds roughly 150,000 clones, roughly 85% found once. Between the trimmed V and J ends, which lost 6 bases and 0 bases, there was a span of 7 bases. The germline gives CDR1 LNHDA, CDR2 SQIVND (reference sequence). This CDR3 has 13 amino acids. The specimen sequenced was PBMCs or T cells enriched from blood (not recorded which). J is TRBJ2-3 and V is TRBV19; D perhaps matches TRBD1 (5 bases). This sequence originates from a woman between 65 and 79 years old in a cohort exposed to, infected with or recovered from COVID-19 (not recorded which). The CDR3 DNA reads TGTGCCAGTAGGACAGATAGCACAGATACGCAGTATTTT. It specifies CASRTDSTDTQYF.